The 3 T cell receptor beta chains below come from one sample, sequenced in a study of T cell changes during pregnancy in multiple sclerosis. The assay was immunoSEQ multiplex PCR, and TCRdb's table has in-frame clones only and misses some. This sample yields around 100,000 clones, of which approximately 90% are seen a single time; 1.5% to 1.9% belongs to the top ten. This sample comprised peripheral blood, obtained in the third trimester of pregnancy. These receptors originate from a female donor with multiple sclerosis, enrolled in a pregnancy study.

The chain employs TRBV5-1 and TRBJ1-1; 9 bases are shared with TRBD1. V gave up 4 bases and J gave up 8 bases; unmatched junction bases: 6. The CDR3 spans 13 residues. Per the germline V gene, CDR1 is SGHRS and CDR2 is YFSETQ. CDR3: CASSLGQGMEAFF. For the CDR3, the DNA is TGCGCCAGCAGCCTTGGACAGGGGATGGAAGCTTTCTTT.

In DNA form, the CDR3 reads TGTGCCAGCAGCGACAGACAGATCGGAAACACCATATATTTT. It is translated as CASSDRQIGNTIYF. The rearrangement links TRBV5-4 to TRBJ1-3; the D gene is possibly TRBD1 (5 bases). Germline-derived CDR1 and CDR2 are SGHNT and YYREEE (reference sequence). The CDR3 extends over 14 amino acids. V lost 4 bases and J lost 4, with 12 bases in between.

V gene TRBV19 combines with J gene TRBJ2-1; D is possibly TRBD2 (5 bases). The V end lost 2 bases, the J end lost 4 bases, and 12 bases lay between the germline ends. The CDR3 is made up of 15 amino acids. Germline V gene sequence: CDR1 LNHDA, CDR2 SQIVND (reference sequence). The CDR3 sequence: CASSIQAVRYNEQFF. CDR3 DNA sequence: TGTGCCAGTAGTATACAAGCGGTGAGGTACAATGAGCAGTTCTTC.